This TCR beta chain emerged from a study of shared clonotypes between healthy human individuals. Points on this clone: What it recognizes is unknown.

Study findings and constraints: How much donors shared clonotypes was expected to be affected by sequencing depth. Larger estimated richness was generally seen in naive subsets than in memory subsets.

An even split of each subset's genomic DNA across several immunoSEQ plates was performed. Method: immunoSEQ multiplex PCR; TCRdb's copy keeps in-frame clones and lacks some. The data contain about 1.4 million clones, approximately 96% of them singletons. The sample taken for sequencing was naive CD4+ T cells sorted from blood. Subset: CD45RA+ positively selected. This clonotype originated in a man aged 25 to 40 in good health.

The CDR3 reads CASSFDSFQPQHF. The CDR3 nucleotides read TGTGCCAGCAGCTTCGACAGTTTCCAGCCCCAGCATTTT. This chain joins TRBV7-9 and TRBJ1-5; TRBD1 is a possible D gene (5 bases). The CDR3 spans 13 residues. The germline CDR1 and CDR2 sequences are SEHNR and FQNEAQ (reference sequence). Trimming shortened V by 3 bases and J by 7 bases, and 10 bases separated the two germline ends. The entire variable domain, with the rest obtained from reference TRBV7-9 and TRBJ1-5, is as follows: DTGVSQNPRHKITKRGQNVTFRCDPISEHNRLYWYRQTLGQGPEFLTYFQNEAQLEKSRLLSDRFSAERPKGSFSTLEIQRTEQGDSAMYLCASSFDSFQPQHFGDGTRLSIL.